A few counts support the clone carrying this TCR beta chain. Its specificity is not known. The entry originates in a study of breast tumors, draining lymph nodes, adjacent tissues. Study-wide points: Tumor T cell lymph node origin was a supported hypothesis, not proven.

Trimming cost V 4 bases and J 0 bases, with 10 bases left between them. The germline CDR1 and CDR2 sequences are MDHEN and SYDVKM. This CDR3 is built from 14 residues. Axillary draining lymph nodes of breast cancer patients supplied the node samples. TCRdb processed the multiplex PCR reads anew with MiXCR; each CDR3 protein has one entry. The data show 130,000 or so distinct CDR3 sequences, under 25% seen once. The material sequenced was axillary lymph node tissue. V usage is TRBV28 and J usage is TRBJ2-7, with D maybe TRBD2 (5 bases). This TCR was recovered from a female donor with breast cancer. Some clones in this sample may be carry-over from other donors' samples. CDR3 coding DNA: TGTGCCAGCAGTTCCGGACGGGACTCCTACGAGCAGTACTTC. This encodes CASSSGRDSYEQYF.